This TCR beta chain was documented in a study of spatial heterogeneity in lung cancer. The study, taken as a whole, reports: Tumor mutation counts were tracked by expanded intratumoral alpha and beta TCR counts.

This clonotype was detected many times. Its antigen is not identified. Trimming took 3 bases from V and 1 from J; bases not matched to a gene: 12. The CDR3 runs 19 residues. The germline gives CDR1 SGHTA, CDR2 FQGTGA. TCRdb used MiXCR to reprocess the 5' RACE reads, holding one entry per CDR3 protein. The table records some 20,000 distinct CDR3 sequences, around 7% of them present only once. Documented time point: sample taken at primary tumor resection. The authors sequenced whole RNA from tumor, nontumor lung or frozen PBMC without sorting. This specimen consisted of lung tumor tissue, obtained at surgery. The sequence was collected from a female donor with early-stage non-small cell lung cancer. The gene calls are TRBV7-3 and TRBJ2-2; 9 nucleotides agree with TRBD2. The CDR3, as DNA: TGTGCCAGCAGCTTTCTCATTTTTGGACTAGCGTTGAACACCGGGGAGCTGTTTTTT. Translating gives CASSFLIFGLALNTGELFF.